This TCR beta chain is drawn from a study of T-cell memory formation after mild COVID-19. Points from the study as a whole: For second-wave clones that peaked at day 37, SARS-CoV-2 specificity went unverified. CD4+ contracting clones were found mainly in CM and EM, and CD8+ ones in EMRA.

One entry per CDR3 protein results from TCRdb running MiXCR on the 5' RACE reads. Altogether more than 85,000 distinct CDR3 sequences are present, 8.5% to 14% being singletons, with the ten largest covering around 40%. Germline V gene lookup returns CDR1 MNHEY and CDR2 SVGAGI. The CDR3 has 14 amino acids. V shed 5 bases and J shed 3 bases, with 14 bases lying between them. This clonotype showed up many times. The antigen remains undetermined. Sample: PBMCs or a T cell subset sorted from them (not recorded which). The rearrangement links TRBV6-5 to TRBJ2-7, with TRBD1 as a possible D gene (5 bases). This TCR derives from a man younger than 30 who had mild COVID-19 (a few samples of this study predate the infection). Cell type and time point are not known. The CDR3, as DNA: TGTGCCAGCAGTCCCTACTGGCAGGGCTACGAGCAGTACTTC. It specifies CASSPYWQGYEQYF.